Included here is one T cell receptor beta chain sequence, with context. These data are taken from a study of T cells in Graves' hyperthyroidism and ophthalmopathy. Not enrolled were patients with uncontrolled infection, other autoimmune disease, pregnancy or lactation. The PBMCs had their origin in 7.5 to 10 ml of fresh peripheral blood. Regions amplified from RNA transcripts were the TCR beta CDR3 regions. The HTBI primer set served for first-round RT-PCR of the TCR CDR3. TCRdb reprocessed the multiplex PCR reads with MiXCR, giving one entry per CDR3 protein. The sample holds 350,000 to 450,000 distinct CDR3 sequences, about 14% seen once. Germline values: CDR1 SGHRS, CDR2 YFSETQ. Trimming took 4 bases from V and 6 from J; bases not matched to a gene: 14. This CDR3 has 16 amino acids.

The source of this sequence is a man aged 45-60 years with Graves' ophthalmopathy. Sequencing was performed on blood. The genes are TRBV5-1 and TRBJ2-7; 9 bases agree with TRBD2. The CDR3 reads CASSDLGREGWREQYF. In DNA, the CDR3 is TGCGCCAGCAGCGACCTTGGGCGGGAGGGCTGGCGCGAGCAGTACTTC.